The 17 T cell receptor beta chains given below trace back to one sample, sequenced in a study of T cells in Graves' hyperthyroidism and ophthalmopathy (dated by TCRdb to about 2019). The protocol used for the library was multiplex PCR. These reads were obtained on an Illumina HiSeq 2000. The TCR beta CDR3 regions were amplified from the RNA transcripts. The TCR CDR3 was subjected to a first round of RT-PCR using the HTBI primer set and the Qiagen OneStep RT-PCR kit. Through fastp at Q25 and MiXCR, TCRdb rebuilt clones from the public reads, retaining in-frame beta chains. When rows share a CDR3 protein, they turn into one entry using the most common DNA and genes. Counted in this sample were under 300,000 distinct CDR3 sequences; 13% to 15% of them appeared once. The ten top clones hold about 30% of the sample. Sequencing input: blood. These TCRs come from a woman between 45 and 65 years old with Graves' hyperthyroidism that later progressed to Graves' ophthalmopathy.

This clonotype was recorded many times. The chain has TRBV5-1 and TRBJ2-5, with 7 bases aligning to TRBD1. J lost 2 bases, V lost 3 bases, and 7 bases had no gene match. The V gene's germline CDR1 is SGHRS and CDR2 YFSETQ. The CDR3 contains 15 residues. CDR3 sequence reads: CASSSMDRSQETQYF. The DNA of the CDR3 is TGCGCCAGCAGCTCCATGGACAGGAGTCAAGAGACCCAGTACTTC. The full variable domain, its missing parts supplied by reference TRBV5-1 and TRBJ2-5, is KAGVTQTPRYLIKTRGQQVTLSCSPISGHRSVSWYQQTPGQGLQFLFEYFSETQRNKGNFPGRFSGRQFSNSRSEMNVSTLELGDSALYLCASSSMDRSQETQYFGPGTRLLVL.

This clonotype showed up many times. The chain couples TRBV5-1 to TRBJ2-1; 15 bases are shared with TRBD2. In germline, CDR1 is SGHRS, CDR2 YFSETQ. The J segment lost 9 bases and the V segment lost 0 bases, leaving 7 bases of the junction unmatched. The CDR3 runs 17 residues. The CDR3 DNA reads TGCGCCAGCAGCTTGGCCGTGGGACTAGCGGGAGGAGGTGAGCAGTTCTTC. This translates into CASSLAVGLAGGGEQFF.

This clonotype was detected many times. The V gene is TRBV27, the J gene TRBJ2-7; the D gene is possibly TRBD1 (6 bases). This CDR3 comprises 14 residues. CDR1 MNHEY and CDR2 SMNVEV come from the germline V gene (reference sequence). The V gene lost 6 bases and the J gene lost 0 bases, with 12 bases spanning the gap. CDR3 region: CASREQGSSYEQYF. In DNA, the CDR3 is TGTGCCAGCAGGGAGCAGGGGAGCTCCTACGAGCAGTACTTC.

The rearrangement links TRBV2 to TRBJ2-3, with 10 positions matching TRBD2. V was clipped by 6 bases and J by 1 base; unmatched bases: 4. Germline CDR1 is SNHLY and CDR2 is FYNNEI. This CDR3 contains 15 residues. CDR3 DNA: TGTGCCAGCAGAGGAACTAGCGGGGGCACAGATACGCAGTATTTT. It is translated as CASRGTSGGTDTQYF.

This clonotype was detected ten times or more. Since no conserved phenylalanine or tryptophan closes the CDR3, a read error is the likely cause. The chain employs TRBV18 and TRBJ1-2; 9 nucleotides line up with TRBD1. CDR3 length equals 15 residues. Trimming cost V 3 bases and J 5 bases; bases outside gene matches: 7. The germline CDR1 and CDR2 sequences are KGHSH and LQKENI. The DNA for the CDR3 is TGTGCCAGCTCACCGCCCTCGGGACAGGGATATGGCTACACCCTC. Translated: CASSPPSGQGYGYTL.

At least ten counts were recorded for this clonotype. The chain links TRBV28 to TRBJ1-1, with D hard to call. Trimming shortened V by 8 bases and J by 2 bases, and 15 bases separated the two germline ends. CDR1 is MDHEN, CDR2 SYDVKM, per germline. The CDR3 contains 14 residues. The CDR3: CASGLIGHNTEAFF. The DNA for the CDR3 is TGTGCCAGCGGCCTCATAGGGCACAACACTGAAGCTTTCTTT.

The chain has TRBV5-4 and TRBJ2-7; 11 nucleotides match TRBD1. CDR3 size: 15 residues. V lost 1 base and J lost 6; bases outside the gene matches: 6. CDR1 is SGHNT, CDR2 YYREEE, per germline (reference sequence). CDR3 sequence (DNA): TGTGCCAGCAGCTTGCTAACCGGGACAGGGGGCGAGCAGTACTTC. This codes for CASSLLTGTGGEQYF.

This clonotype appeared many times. CDR3 DNA sequence: TGCAGTGCTGTGGACATTAACTATGGCTACACCTTC. Residues: CSAVDINYGYTF. The chain couples TRBV20-1 to TRBJ1-2, with D possibly being TRBD1 (5 bases). Trimming removed 5 bases from V and 1 base from J, with 8 bases in between. The CDR3 sequence is 12 residues long. CDR1 and CDR2 (germline): DFQATT, SNEGSKA (reference sequence).

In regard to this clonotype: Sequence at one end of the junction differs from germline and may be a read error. CDR3 DNA sequence: TGTGCCAGCAGCTTATCCCAAGGGGCCCATGGCTACACCTTC. It specifies CASSLSQGAHGYTF. This chain uses TRBV28 with TRBJ1-2; TRBD1 might be the D (5 bases). The CDR3 runs 14 residues. Germline loops: CDR1 MDHEN, CDR2 SYDVKM.

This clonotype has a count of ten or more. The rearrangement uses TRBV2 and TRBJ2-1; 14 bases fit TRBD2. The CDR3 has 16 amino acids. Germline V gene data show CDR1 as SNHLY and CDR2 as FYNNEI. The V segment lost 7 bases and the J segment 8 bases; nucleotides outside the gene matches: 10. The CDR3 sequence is CASTGTSGRITDEQFF. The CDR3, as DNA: TGTGCCAGCACCGGGACTAGCGGGAGAATAACGGATGAGCAGTTCTTC. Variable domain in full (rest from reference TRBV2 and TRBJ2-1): EPEVTQTPSHQVTQMGQEVILRCVPISNHLYFYWYRQILGQKVEFLVSFYNNEISEKSEIFDDQFSVERPDGSNFTLKIRSTKLEDSAMYFCASTGTSGRITDEQFFGPGTRLTVL.

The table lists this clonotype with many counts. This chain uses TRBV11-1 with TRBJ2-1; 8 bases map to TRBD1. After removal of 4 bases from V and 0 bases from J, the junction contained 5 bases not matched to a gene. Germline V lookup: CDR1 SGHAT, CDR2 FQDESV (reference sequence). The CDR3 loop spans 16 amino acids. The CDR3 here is CASSSRTGSSYNEQFF. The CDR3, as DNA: TGTGCCAGCAGCTCAAGGACAGGGAGCTCCTACAATGAGCAGTTCTTC.

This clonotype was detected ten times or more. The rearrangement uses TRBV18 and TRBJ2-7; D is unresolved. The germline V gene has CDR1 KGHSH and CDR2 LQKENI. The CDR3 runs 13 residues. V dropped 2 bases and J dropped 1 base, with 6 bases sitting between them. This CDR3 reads CASSPTESYEQYF. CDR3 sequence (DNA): TGTGCCAGCTCACCAACAGAATCCTACGAGCAGTACTTC.

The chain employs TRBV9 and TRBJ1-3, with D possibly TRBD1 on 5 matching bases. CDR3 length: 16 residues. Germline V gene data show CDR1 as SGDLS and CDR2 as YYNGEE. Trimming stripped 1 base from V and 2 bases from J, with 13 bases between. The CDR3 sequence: CASSVQGGSPGNTIYF. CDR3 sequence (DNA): TGTGCCAGCAGCGTACAGGGAGGGTCCCCTGGAAACACCATATATTTT.

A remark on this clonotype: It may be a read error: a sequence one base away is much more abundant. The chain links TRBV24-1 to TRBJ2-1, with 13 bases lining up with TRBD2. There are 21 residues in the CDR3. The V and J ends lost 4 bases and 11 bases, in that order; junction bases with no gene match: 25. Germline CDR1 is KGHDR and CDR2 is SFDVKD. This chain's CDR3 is CATSDPTGTERLAGGKRKQFF. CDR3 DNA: TGTGCCACCAGTGACCCGACCGGGACGGAGCGACTAGCGGGAGGAAAAAGGAAGCAGTTCTTC.

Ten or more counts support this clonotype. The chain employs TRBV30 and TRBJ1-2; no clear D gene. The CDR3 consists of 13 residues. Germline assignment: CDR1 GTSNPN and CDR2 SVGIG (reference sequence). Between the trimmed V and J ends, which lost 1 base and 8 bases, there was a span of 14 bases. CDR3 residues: CAWSDRVFEGYTF. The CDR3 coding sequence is TGTGCCTGGAGTGATCGGGTTTTTGAGGGCTACACCTTC.

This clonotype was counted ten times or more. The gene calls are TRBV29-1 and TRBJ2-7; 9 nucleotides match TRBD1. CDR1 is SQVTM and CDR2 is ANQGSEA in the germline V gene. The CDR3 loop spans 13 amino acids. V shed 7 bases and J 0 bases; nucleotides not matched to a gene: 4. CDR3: CSGRTGDSYEQYF. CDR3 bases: TGCAGCGGAAGGACAGGGGACTCCTACGAGCAGTACTTC.

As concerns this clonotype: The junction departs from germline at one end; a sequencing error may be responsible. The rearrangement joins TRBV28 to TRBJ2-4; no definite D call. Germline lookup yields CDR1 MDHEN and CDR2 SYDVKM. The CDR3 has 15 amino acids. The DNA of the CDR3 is TGTGCCGGCAGTCTCTCCGGTGTAGCCAAAAACATTCAGTACTTC. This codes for CAGSLSGVAKNIQYF.